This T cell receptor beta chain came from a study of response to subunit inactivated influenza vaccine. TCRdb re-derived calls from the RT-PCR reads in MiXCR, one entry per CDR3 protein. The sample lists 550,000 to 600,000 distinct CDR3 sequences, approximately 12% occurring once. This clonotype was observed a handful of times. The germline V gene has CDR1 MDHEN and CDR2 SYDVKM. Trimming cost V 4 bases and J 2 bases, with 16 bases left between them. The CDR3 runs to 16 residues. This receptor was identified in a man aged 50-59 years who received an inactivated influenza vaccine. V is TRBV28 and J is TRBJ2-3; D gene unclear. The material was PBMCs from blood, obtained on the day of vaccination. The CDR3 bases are TGTGCCAGCAGTTCGACCTCGATTTTGACCACAGATACGCAGTATTTT. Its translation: CASSSTSILTTDTQYF.